The 5 T cell receptor beta chains presented below share a single source sample, sequenced in a study of blood T cells in healthy people across ages. The second PCR ran about 6 to 12 cycles with a sample-barcoded 5' primer and J-beta primers. One entry per CDR3 protein results from TCRdb running MiXCR on the 5' RACE reads. Of about 1.5 million distinct CDR3 sequences listed, approximately 38% are singletons. The sequenced material came from blood. These TCRs come from a woman between 18 and 29 years old in good health.

The CDR3 reads CATSRDFTGWFF. DNA of the CDR3: TGTGCCACCAGCAGAGATTTTACAGGGTGGTTCTTC. The V and J genes are TRBV15 and TRBJ2-1; D possibly corresponds to TRBD1 (6 bases). Germline CDR1 LNHNV, CDR2 YYDKDF (reference sequence). With 0 bases removed from V and 15 bases from J, the gap between germline ends came to 12 bases. The CDR3 is 12 residues long.

This rearrangement joins TRBV4-1 to TRBJ1-6; TRBD1 matches at 7 bases. Germline assignment: CDR1 MGHRA and CDR2 YSYEKL. The trim removed 0 bases at V and 5 bases at J, leaving 4 bases unmatched. This CDR3 region has 16 residues. CDR3 amino acids: CASSQEGTVDNSPLHF. Here the CDR3 DNA reads TGCGCCAGCAGCCAAGAGGGGACAGTGGATAATTCACCCCTCCACTTT.

This clonotype turned up a few times. The chain carries TRBV12-3 or TRBV12-4 and TRBJ1-2; D unclear. There are 12 residues in the CDR3. V lost 2 bases and J 3 bases, leaving 4 bases between the germline ends. This CDR3 reads CASSLTYYGYTF. Written as DNA, the CDR3 is TGTGCCAGCAGTTTAACCTACTATGGCTACACCTTC.

The V gene is TRBV7-2, the J gene TRBJ1-5; D is perhaps TRBD1 (6 bases). The CDR3 loop spans 14 amino acids. Germline V lookup: CDR1 SGHTA, CDR2 FQGNSA. Trimming shortened V by 10 bases and J by 3 bases, and 16 bases separated the two germline ends. CDR3 bases: TGTGCCATCAAAAGCGGGGGCCCCAATCAGCCCCAGCATTTT. Encoded protein: CAIKSGGPNQPQHF.

This clonotype was detected a few times. J is TRBJ1-2 and V is TRBV2; no definite D call. Germline V CDR1 and CDR2: SNHLY, FYNNEI. V was clipped by 1 base and J by 1 base, with 10 bases between them. The CDR3 spans 15 residues. The CDR3 region is CASSEEEPLNYGYTF. Written as DNA, the CDR3 is TGTGCCAGCAGTGAAGAAGAACCGCTTAACTATGGCTACACCTTC.